The T cell receptor (beta chain) described here comes from a study of blood T cell repertoires in COVID-19. Profiled with immunoSEQ multiplex PCR; TCRdb holds only in-frame clones, not every one. There are about 270,000 clones in the sample; 82% occur only once, and around 2.9% lies in the top ten. The V segment lost 5 bases and the J segment 6 bases; nucleotides outside the gene matches: 16. This CDR3 is 18 amino acids long. CDR1 and CDR2 from the germline V gene are MGHDK and SYGVNS. J is TRBJ2-7 and V is TRBV25-1, with 13 bases matching TRBD2. The sequence came from a woman under 30 with acute or convalescent COVID-19. Sample: peripheral blood. CDR3 protein: CASSPQGTSGDLYGEQYF. Written as DNA, the CDR3 is TGTGCCAGCAGTCCCCAAGGGACTAGCGGGGACCTTTACGGCGAGCAGTACTTC.